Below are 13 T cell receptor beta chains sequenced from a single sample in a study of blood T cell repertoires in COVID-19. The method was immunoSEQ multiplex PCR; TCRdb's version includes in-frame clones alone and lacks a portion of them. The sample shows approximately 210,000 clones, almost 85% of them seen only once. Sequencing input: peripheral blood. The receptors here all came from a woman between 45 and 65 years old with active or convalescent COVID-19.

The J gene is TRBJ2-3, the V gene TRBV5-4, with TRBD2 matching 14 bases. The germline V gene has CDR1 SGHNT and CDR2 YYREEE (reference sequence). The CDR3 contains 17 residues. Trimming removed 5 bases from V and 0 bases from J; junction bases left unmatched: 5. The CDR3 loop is CASSSGLAGGSTDTQYF. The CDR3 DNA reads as TGTGCCAGCAGTTCCGGACTAGCGGGGGGTAGCACAGATACGCAGTATTTT.

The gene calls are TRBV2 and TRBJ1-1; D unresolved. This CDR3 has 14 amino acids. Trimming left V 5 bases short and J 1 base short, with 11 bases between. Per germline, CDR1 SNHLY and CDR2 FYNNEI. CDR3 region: CASSSPTRNTEAFF. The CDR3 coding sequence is TGTGCCAGCAGTAGTCCCACCAGGAACACTGAAGCTTTCTTT.

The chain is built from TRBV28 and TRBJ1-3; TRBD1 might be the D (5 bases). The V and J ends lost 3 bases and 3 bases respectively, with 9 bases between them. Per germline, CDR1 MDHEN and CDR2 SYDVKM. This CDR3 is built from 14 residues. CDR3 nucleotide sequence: TGTGCCAGCAGTTTTGGGACTGTTGGAAACACCATATATTTT. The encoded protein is CASSFGTVGNTIYF.

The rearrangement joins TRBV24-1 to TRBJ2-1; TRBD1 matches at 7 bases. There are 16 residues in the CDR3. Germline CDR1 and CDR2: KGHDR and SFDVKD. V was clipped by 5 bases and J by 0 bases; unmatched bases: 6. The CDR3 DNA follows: TGTGCCACCAGTGCCTCCGGGACAGCCTCCTACAATGAGCAGTTCTTC. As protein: CATSASGTASYNEQFF.

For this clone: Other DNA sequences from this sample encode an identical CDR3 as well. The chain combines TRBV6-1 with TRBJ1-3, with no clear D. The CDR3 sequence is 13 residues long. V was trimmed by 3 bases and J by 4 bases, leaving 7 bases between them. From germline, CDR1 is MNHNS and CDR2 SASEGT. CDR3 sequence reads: CASSEREGNTIYF. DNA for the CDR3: TGTGCCAGCAGTGAGCGGGAGGGAAACACCATATATTTT.

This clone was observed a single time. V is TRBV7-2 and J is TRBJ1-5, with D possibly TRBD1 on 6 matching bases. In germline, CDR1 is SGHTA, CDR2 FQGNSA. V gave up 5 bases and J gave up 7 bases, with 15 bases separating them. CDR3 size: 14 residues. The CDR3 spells CASSVTGFEQPQHF. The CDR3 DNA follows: TGTGCCAGCAGCGTTACAGGGTTCGAGCAGCCCCAGCATTTT.

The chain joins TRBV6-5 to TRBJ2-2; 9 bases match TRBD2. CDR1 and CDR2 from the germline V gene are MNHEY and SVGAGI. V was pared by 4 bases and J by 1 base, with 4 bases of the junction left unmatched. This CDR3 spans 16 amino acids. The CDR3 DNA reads TGTGCCAGCAGTTTACTAGCGGGTGTGAACACCGGGGAGCTGTTTTTT. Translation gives CASSLLAGVNTGELFF.

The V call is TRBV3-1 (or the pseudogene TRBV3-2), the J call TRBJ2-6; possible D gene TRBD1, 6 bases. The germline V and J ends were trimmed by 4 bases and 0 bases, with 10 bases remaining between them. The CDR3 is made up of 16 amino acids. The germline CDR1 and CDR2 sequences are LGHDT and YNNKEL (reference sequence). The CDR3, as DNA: TGTGCCAGCAGCCCTGGACAGCACTCTGGGGCCAACGTCCTGACTTTC. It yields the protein CASSPGQHSGANVLTF.

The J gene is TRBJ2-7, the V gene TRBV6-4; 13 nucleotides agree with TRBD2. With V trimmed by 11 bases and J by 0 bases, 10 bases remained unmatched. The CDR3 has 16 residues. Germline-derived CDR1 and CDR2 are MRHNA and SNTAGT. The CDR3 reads CALHVGLAGTSYEQYF. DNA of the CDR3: TGTGCCTTACACGTGGGACTAGCGGGGACCTCCTACGAGCAGTACTTC.

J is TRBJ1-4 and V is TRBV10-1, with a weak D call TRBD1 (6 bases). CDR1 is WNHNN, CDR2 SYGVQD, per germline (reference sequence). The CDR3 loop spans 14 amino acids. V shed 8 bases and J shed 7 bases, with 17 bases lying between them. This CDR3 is CASSTGEQGEKLFF. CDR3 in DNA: TGCGCCAGCTCGACCGGCGAACAGGGTGAAAAACTGTTTTTT.

For the CDR3, the DNA is TGTGCCAGCTCACCGGGGAGAAACTATAATCAGCCCCAGCATTTT. Protein: CASSPGRNYNQPQHF. This chain links TRBV18 with TRBJ1-5; unclear D gene. Trimming removed 3 bases from V and 4 bases from J, with 13 bases in between. The CDR3 length is 15 residues. Germline V gives CDR1 KGHSH, CDR2 LQKENI.

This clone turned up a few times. DNA for the CDR3: TGTGCCAGCAGTGACTCTAGCGGGGGAACAGATACGCAGTATTTT. The encoded protein is CASSDSSGGTDTQYF. V usage is TRBV6-4 and J usage is TRBJ2-3; TRBD2 agrees at 9 bases. Losses at the gene ends were 0 bases for V and 3 bases for J; bases not matched to a gene: 1. The CDR3 loop spans 15 amino acids. Per germline, CDR1 MRHNA and CDR2 SNTAGT.

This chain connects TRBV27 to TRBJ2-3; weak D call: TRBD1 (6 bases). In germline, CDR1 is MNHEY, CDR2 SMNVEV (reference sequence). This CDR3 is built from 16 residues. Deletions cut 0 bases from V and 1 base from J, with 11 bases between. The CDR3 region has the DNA TGTGCCAGCAGTTTATCGCCCAGGGGAGGCACAGATACGCAGTATTTT. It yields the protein CASSLSPRGGTDTQYF.